The text below deals with one T cell receptor (beta chain). TCRdb's table, derived via immunoSEQ multiplex PCR, lists solely in-frame clones and lacks some. The sample carries some 900,000 clones, 60% to 85% recorded once. This specimen comes from a study of shared clonotypes between healthy human individuals. Sequenced material: memory CD4+ T cells sorted from blood. The subset is: CD45RA-negative fraction. This TCR was recovered from a man between 18 and 29 years old in good health.

CDR3 nucleotide sequence: TGTGCCAGCAGCGCGACTAGAGGGGATGAGCAGTTCTTC. Protein product: CASSATRGDEQFF. The rearrangement joins TRBV9 to TRBJ2-1, with D maybe TRBD2 (6 bases). The V end was cut by 3 bases, the J end by 8 bases, with 12 bases between. CDR1 is SGDLS, CDR2 YYNGEE, per germline. The CDR3 spans 13 residues.